A selection of T cell receptor beta chains follows, all from one sample in a study of CD8 T cells in Susac syndrome. One entry per CDR3 protein, called by TCRdb with MiXCR from the immunoSEQ multiplex PCR reads. The sample yields about 300,000 distinct CDR3 sequences, around 85% seen once. Specimen: CD8+ T cells from PBMCs. Receptor source: a human donor with multiple sclerosis. The CDR3 runs from the conserved cysteine through the conserved F or W. D genes are given only for firm matches. Expanded clones are given a class, and other clones once, few, many or no size at all.

V gene	J gene	CDR3 length	D gene	clone size	CDR3 protein	CDR3 DNA
TRBV7-9	TRBJ2-7	12	.	.	CAGRKEEYEQYF	TGTGCCGGGAGGAAGGAAGAGTACGAGCAGTACTTC
TRBV13	TRBJ2-1	15	TRBD2	.	CASSLTSGVNNEQFF	TGTGCCAGCAGCTTGACTAGCGGGGTGAACAATGAGCAGTTCTTC
TRBV5-4	TRBJ2-7	11	.	.	CASSNSYEQYF	TGTGCCAGCAGCAATAGCTACGAGCAGTACTTC
TRBV6-5	TRBJ2-3	19	TRBD2	.	CASSYPLAGGPGDTDTQYF	TGTGCCAGCAGTTATCCACTAGCGGGAGGGCCGGGAGACACAGATACGCAGTATTTT
TRBV7-9	TRBJ2-7	17	TRBD1	.	CASSLGFSGQGIHEQYF	TGTGCCAGCAGCTTAGGGTTTTCGGGACAGGGGATCCACGAGCAGTACTTC
TRBV19	TRBJ1-5	17	.	.	CASSLRIVGYSNQPQHF	TGTGCCAGTAGTCTTCGCATCGTGGGGTATAGCAATCAGCCCCAGCATTTT
TRBV12-3/TRBV12-4	TRBJ1-5	14	TRBD1	.	CASSLGAGGQPQHF	TGTGCCAGCAGTTTAGGCGCAGGGGGTCAGCCCCAGCATTTT
TRBV5-6	TRBJ2-2	15	.	.	CASSEWDGNTGELFF	TGTGCCAGCAGCGAGTGGGACGGAAACACCGGGGAGCTGTTTTTT
TRBV2	TRBJ1-5	15	.	.	CASRLTGKSNQPQHF	TGTGCCAGCAGACTCACAGGGAAAAGCAATCAGCCCCAGCATTTT
TRBV5-1	TRBJ2-3	16	TRBD1	.	CASSSYRGLITDTQYF	TGCGCCAGCAGCTCCTACAGGGGGCTAATCACAGATACGCAGTATTTT
TRBV27	TRBJ1-2	15	.	.	CASSWGQGDGYGYTF	TGTGCCAGTAGTTGGGGGCAGGGTGATGGCTATGGCTACACCTTC
TRBV3-1	TRBJ2-3	11	.	.	CASSQSGTQYF	TGTGCCAGCAGCCAAAGCGGTACGCAGTATTTT
TRBV19	TRBJ2-2	14	.	.	CASSRWETPGELFF	TGTGCCAGTAGCCGGTGGGAAACACCCGGGGAGCTGTTTTTT
TRBV13	TRBJ1-2	15	.	.	CASSLILGEPEGYTF	TGTGCCAGCAGCTTAATCTTAGGGGAGCCGGAAGGCTACACCTTC
TRBV2	TRBJ2-1	13	.	many	CASSDGTSDEQFF	TGTGCCAGCAGTGACGGGACGAGCGATGAGCAGTTCTTC
TRBV20-1	TRBJ2-2	14	.	.	CSARGTEVTGELFF	TGCAGTGCTAGAGGGACAGAGGTCACCGGGGAGCTGTTTTTT
TRBV7-9	TRBJ2-7	15	TRBD1	once	CASSEPGQSSYEQYF	TGTGCCAGCAGCGAACCGGGACAGTCCTCCTACGAGCAGTACTTC
TRBV6-5	TRBJ1-1	15	.	once	CASSYSRGANTEAFF	TGTGCCAGCAGTTACTCCAGGGGCGCTAATACTGAAGCTTTCTTT
TRBV10-2	TRBJ1-2	16	.	.	CASSESAAGANYGYTF	TGCGCCAGCAGTGAGTCGGCGGCAGGAGCTAACTATGGCTACACCTTC
TRBV30	TRBJ2-1	14	TRBD2	.	CAWRLAGAYNEQFF	TGTGCCTGGAGACTAGCGGGAGCTTACAATGAGCAGTTCTTC
TRBV5-5	TRBJ2-3	16	TRBD1	.	CASSLGNQGGTDTQYF	TGTGCCAGCAGCTTGGGGAACCAGGGGGGCACAGATACGCAGTATTTT
TRBV5-6	TRBJ2-2	14	TRBD2	.	CASSSTSGTGELFF	TGTGCCAGCAGCTCGACTAGCGGGACCGGGGAGCTGTTTTTT
TRBV7-9	TRBJ2-4	14	.	.	CASSRQLSKNIQYF	TGTGCCAGCAGCCGACAGCTCAGCAAAAACATTCAGTACTTC
TRBV27	TRBJ2-2	16	.	.	CASSYPAGPHTGELFF	TGTGCCAGCAGTTATCCCGCTGGCCCTCACACCGGGGAGCTGTTTTTT
TRBV20-1	TRBJ2-3	16	TRBD2	.	CSAGRLGLAGSDTQYF	TGCAGTGCTGGGCGGTTGGGACTAGCGGGATCAGATACGCAGTATTTT
TRBV10-2	TRBJ2-7	13	TRBD2	.	CASSEGTSYEQYF	TGCGCCAGCAGTGAGGGGACTAGCTACGAGCAGTACTTC
TRBV20-1	TRBJ1-6	15	.	.	CSARDLGSYNSPLHF	TGCAGTGCTAGAGATCTGGGCTCCTATAATTCACCCCTCCACTTT
TRBV19	TRBJ1-4	14	.	.	CASNLGATNEKLFF	TGTGCCAGTAATCTTGGGGCAACTAATGAAAAACTGTTTTTT